One T cell receptor (beta chain) is described in this entry. This sample was taken from a study of blood T cell repertoires in COVID-19. Study-level background: Material from acute and convalescent COVID-19 was sourced from the United States, Italy and Spain. Sample material is recorded as cDNA or gDNA derived from T cells, B-cell-depleted T cells, or PBMCs.

The method was immunoSEQ multiplex PCR; TCRdb's version includes in-frame clones alone and lacks a portion of them. This sample yields under 200,000 clones, of which approximately 92% are seen a single time; approximately 0.5% belongs to the top ten. The TCR comes from a man aged 45 to 65 with acute or convalescent COVID-19. The specimen sequenced was peripheral blood.

CDR3 sequence: CASRGASGDSYEQYF. DNA of the CDR3: TGTGCCAGCCGGGGGGCCAGCGGAGACTCCTACGAGCAGTACTTC. The V call is TRBV28, the J call TRBJ2-7; D is possibly TRBD2 (7 bases). The V and J ends lost 8 bases and 0 bases respectively, with 17 bases between them. There are 15 residues in the CDR3. Per germline, CDR1 MDHEN and CDR2 SYDVKM.